The following is a TCR beta chain sequence with its context. This entry is derived from a study of cytotoxic CD8 clonotypes in ibrutinib-treated CLL. Turning to the study itself: Outcomes included around 25 partial and 2 complete responses; after median roughly six years, 14 stayed remitted and approximately 12 progressed.

Depths of 1 in 200,000 to 1 in 1 million T cells were the sequencing target. TCRdb's table, derived via immunoSEQ multiplex PCR, lists solely in-frame clones and lacks some. The repertoire has under 200,000 clones, 81% of them found once; the top ten carry about 2%. V gave up 2 bases and J gave up 7 bases, with 17 bases separating them. Germline V gene lookup returns CDR1 SNHLY and CDR2 FYNNEI. This CDR3 spans 15 amino acids. The genes are TRBV2 and TRBJ1-2, with D tentatively TRBD1 (5 bases). This TCR was sampled from a human donor with chronic lymphocytic leukemia. The specimen was PBMCs, collected after 12 months of ibrutinib treatment. In DNA form, the CDR3 reads TGTGCCAGCAGTGAATTTGAAAGGGGTGGCGGTGGCTACACCTTC. Its translation: CASSEFERGGGGYTF.